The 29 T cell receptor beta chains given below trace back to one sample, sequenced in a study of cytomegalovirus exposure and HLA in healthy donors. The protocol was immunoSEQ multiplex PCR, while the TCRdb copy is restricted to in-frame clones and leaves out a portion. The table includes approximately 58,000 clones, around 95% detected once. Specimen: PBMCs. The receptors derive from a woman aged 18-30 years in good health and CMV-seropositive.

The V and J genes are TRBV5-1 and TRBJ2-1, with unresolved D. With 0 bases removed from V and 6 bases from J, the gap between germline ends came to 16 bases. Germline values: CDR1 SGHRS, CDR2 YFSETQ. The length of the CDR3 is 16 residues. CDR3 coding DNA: TGCGCCAGCAGCTTGGGAGGTGCAAATTATCGCAATGAGCAGTTCTTC. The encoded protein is CASSLGGANYRNEQFF. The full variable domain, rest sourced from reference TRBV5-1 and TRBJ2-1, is KAGVTQTPRYLIKTRGQQVTLSCSPISGHRSVSWYQQTPGQGLQFLFEYFSETQRNKGNFPGRFSGRQFSNSRSEMNVSTLELGDSALYLCASSLGGANYRNEQFFGPGTRLTVL.

The CDR3 DNA reads TGTGCCAGCAGTGAAATGACTAGCGGTGAGCAGTTCTTC. This translates into CASSEMTSGEQFF. The genes are TRBV2 and TRBJ2-1, with 9 positions matching TRBD2. V lost 2 bases, J lost 9 bases, and 2 bases stayed unmatched. CDR3 length: 13 amino acids. The germline V gene has CDR1 SNHLY and CDR2 FYNNEI. The whole variable domain, remainder taken from reference TRBV2 and TRBJ2-1, is EPEVTQTPSHQVTQMGQEVILRCVPISNHLYFYWYRQILGQKVEFLVSFYNNEISEKSEIFDDQFSVERPDGSNFTLKIRSTKLEDSAMYFCASSEMTSGEQFFGPGTRLTVL.

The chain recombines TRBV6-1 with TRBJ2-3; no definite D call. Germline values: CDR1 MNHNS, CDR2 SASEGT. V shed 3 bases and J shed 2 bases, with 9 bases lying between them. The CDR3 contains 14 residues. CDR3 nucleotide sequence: TGTGCCAGCAGTGAGTCCAGAAACACAGATACGCAGTATTTT. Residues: CASSESRNTDTQYF.

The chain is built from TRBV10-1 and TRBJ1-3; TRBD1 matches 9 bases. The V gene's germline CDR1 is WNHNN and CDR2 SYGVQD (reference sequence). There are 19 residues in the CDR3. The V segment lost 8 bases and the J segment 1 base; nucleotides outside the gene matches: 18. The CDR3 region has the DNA TGCGCCAGCTATCCCTGGAACAACAGGGGGCTGCTTTCTGGAAACACCATATATTTT. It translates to CASYPWNNRGLLSGNTIYF.

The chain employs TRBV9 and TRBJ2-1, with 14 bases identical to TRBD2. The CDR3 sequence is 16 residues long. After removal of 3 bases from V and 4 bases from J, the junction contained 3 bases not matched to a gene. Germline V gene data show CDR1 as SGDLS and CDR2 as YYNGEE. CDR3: CASSGGTSGSYNEQFF. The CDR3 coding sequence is TGTGCCAGCAGCGGTGGGACTAGCGGGAGTTACAATGAGCAGTTCTTC.

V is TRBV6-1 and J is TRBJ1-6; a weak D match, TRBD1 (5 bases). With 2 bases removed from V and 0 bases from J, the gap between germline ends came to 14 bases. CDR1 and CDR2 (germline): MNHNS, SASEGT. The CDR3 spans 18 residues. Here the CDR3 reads CASSERDYWRSYNSPLHF. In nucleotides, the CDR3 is TGTGCCAGCAGTGAAAGGGACTACTGGCGCTCCTATAATTCACCCCTCCACTTT.

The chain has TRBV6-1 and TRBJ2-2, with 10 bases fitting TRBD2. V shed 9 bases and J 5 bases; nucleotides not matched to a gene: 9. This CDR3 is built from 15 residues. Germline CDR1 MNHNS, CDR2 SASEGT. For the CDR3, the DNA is TGTGCCAGGGGGGGGCTAGCGGGAGTAACCGGGGAGCTGTTTTTT. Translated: CARGGLAGVTGELFF.

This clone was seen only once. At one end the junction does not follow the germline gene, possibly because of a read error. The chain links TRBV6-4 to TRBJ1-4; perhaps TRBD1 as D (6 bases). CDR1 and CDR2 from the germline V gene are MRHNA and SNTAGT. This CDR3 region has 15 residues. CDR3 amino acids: CASRKGGEPNEELFF. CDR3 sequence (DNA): TGTGCCAGCAGGAAGGGGGGGGAACCTAATGAAGAACTGTTTTTT.

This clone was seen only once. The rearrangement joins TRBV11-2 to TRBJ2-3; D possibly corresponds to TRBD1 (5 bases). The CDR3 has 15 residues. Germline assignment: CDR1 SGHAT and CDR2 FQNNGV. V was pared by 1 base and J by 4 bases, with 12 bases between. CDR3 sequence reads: CASSLGPGSADTQYF. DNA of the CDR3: TGTGCCAGCAGCTTAGGACCAGGGTCGGCAGATACGCAGTATTTT.

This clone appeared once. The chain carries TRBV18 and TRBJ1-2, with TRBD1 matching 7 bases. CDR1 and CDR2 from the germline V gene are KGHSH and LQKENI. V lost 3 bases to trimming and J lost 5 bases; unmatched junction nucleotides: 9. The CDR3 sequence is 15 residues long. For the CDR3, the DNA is TGTGCCAGCTCACCTATCCCGGGACAGAGGTATGGCTACACCTTC. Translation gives CASSPIPGQRYGYTF.

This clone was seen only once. CDR3 sequence reads: CASSLTTNQETQYF. The CDR3 DNA sequence: TGTGCCAGCAGCTTGACGACAAATCAAGAGACCCAGTACTTC. The gene calls are TRBV7-2 and TRBJ2-5; D call uncertain. The CDR3 sequence is 14 residues long. Germline CDR1 is SGHTA and CDR2 is FQGNSA. Trimming stripped 3 bases from V and 2 bases from J, with 10 bases between.

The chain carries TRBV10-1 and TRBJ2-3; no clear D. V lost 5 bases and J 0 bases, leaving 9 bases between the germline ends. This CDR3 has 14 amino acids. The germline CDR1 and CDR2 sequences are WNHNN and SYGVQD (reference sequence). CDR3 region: CASSWAISTDTQYF. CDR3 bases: TGCGCCAGCAGTTGGGCGATTAGCACAGATACGCAGTATTTT.

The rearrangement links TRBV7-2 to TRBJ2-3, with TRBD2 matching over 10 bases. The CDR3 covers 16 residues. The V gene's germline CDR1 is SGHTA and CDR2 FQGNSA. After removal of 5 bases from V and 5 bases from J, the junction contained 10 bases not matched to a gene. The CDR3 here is CASSAAQRGGKDTQYF. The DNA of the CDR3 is TGTGCCAGCAGCGCCGCCCAGCGGGGGGGCAAAGATACGCAGTATTTT. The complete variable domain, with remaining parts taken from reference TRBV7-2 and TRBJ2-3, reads GAGVSQSPSNKVTEKGKDVELRCDPISGHTALYWYRQSLGQGLEFLIYFQGNSAPDKSGLPSDRFSAERTGGSVSTLTIQRTQQEDSAVYLCASSAAQRGGKDTQYFGPGTRLTVL.

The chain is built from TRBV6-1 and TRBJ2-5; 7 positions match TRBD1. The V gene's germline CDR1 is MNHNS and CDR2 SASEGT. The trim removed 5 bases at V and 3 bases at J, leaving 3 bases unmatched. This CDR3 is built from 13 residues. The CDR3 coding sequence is TGTGCCAGCAGTCCAGACAGGGAAGAGACCCAGTACTTC. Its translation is CASSPDREETQYF.

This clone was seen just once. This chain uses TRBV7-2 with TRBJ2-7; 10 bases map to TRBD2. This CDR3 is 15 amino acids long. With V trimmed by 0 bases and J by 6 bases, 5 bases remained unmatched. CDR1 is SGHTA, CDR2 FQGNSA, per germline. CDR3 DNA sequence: TGTGCCAGCAGCTTAGCAGGACTAGCGGCCTTCGAGCAGTACTTC. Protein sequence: CASSLAGLAAFEQYF.

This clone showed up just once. The chain's CDR3 is CASSDDRGGTDTQYF. CDR3 coding DNA: TGTGCCAGCAGTGACGACAGGGGCGGGACAGATACGCAGTATTTT. This sequence joins TRBV6-4 and TRBJ2-3; 8 bases are a match to TRBD1. Germline lookup yields CDR1 MRHNA and CDR2 SNTAGT. The CDR3 spans 15 residues. V lost 2 bases, J lost 3 bases, and 4 bases stayed unmatched.

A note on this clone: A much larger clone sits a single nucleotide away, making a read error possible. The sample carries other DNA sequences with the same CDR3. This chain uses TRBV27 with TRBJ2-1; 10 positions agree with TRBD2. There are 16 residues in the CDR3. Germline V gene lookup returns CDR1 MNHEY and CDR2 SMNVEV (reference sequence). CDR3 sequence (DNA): TGTGCCAGCAGTTTCTTCGGGACTAGCGCCGCCAATGAACAGTTCTTC. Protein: CASSFFGTSAANEQFF.

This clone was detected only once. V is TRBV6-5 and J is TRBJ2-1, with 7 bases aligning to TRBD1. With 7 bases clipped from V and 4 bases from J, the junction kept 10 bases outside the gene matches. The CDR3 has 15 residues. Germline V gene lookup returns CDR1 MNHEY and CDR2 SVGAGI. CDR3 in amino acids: CASTRGDSDYNEQFF. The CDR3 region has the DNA TGTGCCAGCACCAGAGGGGACAGCGATTACAATGAGCAGTTCTTC.

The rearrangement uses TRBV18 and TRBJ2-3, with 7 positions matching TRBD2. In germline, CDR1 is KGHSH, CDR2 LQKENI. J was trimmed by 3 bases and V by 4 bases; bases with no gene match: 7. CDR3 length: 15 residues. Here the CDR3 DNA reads TGTGCCAGCTCACATGACGGTAGCGGGACAGATACGCAGTATTTT. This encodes CASSHDGSGTDTQYF.

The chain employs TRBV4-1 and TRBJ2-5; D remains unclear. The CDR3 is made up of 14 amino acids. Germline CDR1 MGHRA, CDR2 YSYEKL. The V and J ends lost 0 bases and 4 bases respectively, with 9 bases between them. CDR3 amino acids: CASSQDAVGETQYF. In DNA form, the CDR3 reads TGCGCCAGCAGCCAAGATGCGGTAGGAGAGACCCAGTACTTC.

The CDR3 here is CASSVSGSDVDEQFF. CDR3 DNA: TGTGCCAGCAGCGTTAGCGGGAGCGACGTCGATGAGCAGTTCTTC. The J gene is TRBJ2-1, the V gene TRBV9; 9 bases are shared with TRBD2. The CDR3 consists of 15 residues. CDR1 and CDR2 from the germline V gene are SGDLS and YYNGEE. V was pared by 2 bases and J by 8 bases, with 8 bases of the junction left unmatched.

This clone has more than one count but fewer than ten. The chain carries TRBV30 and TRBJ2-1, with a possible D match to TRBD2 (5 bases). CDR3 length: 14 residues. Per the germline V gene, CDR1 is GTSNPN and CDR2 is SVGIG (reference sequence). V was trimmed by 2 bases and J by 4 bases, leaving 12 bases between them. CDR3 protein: CAWSMGPGYNEQFF. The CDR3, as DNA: TGTGCCTGGAGTATGGGTCCGGGATACAATGAGCAGTTCTTC.

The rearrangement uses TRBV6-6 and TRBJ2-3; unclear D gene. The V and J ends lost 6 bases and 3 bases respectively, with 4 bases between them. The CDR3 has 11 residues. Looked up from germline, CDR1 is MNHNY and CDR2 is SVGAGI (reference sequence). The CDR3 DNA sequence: TGTGCCAGCAGCCGTACAGATACGCAGTATTTT. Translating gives CASSRTDTQYF.

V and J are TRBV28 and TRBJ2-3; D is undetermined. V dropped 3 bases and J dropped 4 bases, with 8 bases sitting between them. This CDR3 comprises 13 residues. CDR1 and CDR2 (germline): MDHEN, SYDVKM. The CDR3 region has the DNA TGTGCCAGCAGTTTCCGGGTACCAGATACGCAGTATTTT. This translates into CASSFRVPDTQYF.

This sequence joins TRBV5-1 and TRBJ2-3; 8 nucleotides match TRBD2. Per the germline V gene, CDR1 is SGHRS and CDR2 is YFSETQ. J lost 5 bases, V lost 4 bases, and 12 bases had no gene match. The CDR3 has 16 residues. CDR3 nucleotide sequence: TGCGCCAGCAGCGCATATTCGGCGGGAGGACAAGATACGCAGTATTTT. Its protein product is CASSAYSAGGQDTQYF. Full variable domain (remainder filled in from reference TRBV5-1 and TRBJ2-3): KAGVTQTPRYLIKTRGQQVTLSCSPISGHRSVSWYQQTPGQGLQFLFEYFSETQRNKGNFPGRFSGRQFSNSRSEMNVSTLELGDSALYLCASSAYSAGGQDTQYFGPGTRLTVL.

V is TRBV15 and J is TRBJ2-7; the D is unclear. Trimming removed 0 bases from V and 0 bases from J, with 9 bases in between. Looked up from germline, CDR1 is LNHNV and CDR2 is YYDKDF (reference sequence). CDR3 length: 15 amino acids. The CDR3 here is CATSRDLSVSYEQYF. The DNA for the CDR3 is TGTGCCACCAGCAGAGATCTCTCAGTCTCCTACGAGCAGTACTTC.

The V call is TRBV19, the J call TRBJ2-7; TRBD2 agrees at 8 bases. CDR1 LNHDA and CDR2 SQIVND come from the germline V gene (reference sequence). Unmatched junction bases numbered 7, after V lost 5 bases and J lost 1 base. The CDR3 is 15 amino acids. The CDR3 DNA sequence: TGTGCCAGTAGTCCGGACGGGGGGGTATCCTACGAGCAGTACTTC. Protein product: CASSPDGGVSYEQYF.

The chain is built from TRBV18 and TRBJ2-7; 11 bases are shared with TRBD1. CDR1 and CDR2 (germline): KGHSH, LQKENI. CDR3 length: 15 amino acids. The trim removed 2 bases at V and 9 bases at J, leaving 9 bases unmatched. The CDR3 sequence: CASSPNQGQGVAQYF. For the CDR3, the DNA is TGTGCCAGCTCACCAAATCAGGGACAGGGGGTTGCGCAGTACTTC.

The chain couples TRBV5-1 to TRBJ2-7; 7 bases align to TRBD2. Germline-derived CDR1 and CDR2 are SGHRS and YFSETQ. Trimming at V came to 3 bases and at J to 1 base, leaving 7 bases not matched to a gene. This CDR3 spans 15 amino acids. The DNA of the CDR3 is TGCGCCAGCAGCTCCCTGGGGGGGAGTTCCTACGAGCAGTACTTC. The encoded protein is CASSSLGGSSYEQYF.